This T cell receptor (beta chain) was sequenced in a study of monozygotic twins with inflammatory bowel disease. General study points: Between concordant and discordant twins, repertoire similarity failed to differ, a result that limited power may explain. Healthy co-twins, by inverse Simpson, had higher TCRbeta diversity than their siblings with IBD.

As for this clonotype: Its antigen remains unknown.

UMIs with a 6-nucleotide sample barcode were added by template switching. The authors ran two nested PCRs of around 15 and 10 cycles on TCRalpha and TCRbeta cDNA. From the 5' RACE reads, TCRdb lists one entry per CDR3 protein and no DNA. The repertoire table contains about 450,000 distinct CDR3 sequences. The source material was blood. The receptor comes from a human donor with ulcerative colitis or Crohn's disease, or a healthy co-twin of an affected twin (not recorded which).

CDR3 residues: CASSPQGYYGYTF. The chain combines TRBV3-1 with TRBJ1-2; TCRdb gives TRBD1 as the D gene, but with no DNA this cannot be confirmed. The CDR3 is made up of 13 amino acids. The germline CDR1 and CDR2 sequences are LGHDT and YNNKEL (reference sequence).